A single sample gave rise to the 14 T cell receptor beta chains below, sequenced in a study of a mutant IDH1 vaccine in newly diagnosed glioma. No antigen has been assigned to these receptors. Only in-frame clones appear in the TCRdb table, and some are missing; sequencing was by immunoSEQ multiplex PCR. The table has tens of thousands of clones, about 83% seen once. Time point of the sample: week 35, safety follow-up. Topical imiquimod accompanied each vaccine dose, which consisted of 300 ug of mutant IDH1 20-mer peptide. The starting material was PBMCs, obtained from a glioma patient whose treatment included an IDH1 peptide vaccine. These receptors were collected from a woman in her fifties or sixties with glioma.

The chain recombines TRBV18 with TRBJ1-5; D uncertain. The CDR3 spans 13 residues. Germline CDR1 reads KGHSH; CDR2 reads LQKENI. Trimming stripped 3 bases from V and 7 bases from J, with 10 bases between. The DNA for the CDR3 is TGTGCCAGCTCACCCCAGGATAGACAGCCCCAGCATTTT. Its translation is CASSPQDRQPQHF.

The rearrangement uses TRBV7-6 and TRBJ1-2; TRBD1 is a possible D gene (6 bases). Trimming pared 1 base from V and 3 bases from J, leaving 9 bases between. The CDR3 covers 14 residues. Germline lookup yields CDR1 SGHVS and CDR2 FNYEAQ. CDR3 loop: CASSLEAGDYGYTF. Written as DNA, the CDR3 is TGTGCCAGCAGCTTAGAAGCAGGGGACTATGGCTACACCTTC. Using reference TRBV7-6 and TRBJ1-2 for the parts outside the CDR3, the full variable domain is GAGVSQSPRYKVTKRGQDVALRCDPISGHVSLYWYRQALGQGPEFLTYFNYEAQQDKSGLPNDRFSAERPEGSISTLTIQRTEQRDSAMYRCASSLEAGDYGYTFGSGTRLTVV.

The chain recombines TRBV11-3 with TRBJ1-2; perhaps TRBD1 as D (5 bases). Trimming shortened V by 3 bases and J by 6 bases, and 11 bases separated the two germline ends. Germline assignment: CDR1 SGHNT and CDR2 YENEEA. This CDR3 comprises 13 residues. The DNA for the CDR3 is TGTGCCAGCAGCTTGGGGGGACTGGATGGCTACACCTTC. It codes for CASSLGGLDGYTF.

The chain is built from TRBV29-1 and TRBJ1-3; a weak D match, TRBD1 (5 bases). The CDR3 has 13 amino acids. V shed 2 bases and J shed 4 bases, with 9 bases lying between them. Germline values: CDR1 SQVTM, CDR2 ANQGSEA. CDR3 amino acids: CSVEKGIGNTIYF. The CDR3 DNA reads TGCAGCGTTGAAAAGGGGATAGGAAACACCATATATTTT. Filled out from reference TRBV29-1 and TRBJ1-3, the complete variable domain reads SAVISQKPSRDICQRGTSLTIQCQVDSQVTMMFWYRQQPGQSLTLIATANQGSEATYESGFVIDKFPISRPNLTFSTLTVSNMSPEDSSIYLCSVEKGIGNTIYFGEGSWLTVV.

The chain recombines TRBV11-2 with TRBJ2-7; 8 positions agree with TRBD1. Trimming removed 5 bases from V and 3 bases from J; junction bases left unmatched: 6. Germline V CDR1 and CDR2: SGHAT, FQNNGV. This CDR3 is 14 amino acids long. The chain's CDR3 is CASSVRDRIYEQYF. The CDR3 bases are TGTGCCAGCAGCGTCCGGGACAGGATCTACGAGCAGTACTTC.

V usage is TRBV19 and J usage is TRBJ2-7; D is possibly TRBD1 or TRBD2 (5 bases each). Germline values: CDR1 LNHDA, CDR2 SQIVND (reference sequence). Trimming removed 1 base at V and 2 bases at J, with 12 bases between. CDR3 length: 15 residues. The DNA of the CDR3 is TGTGCCAGTAGTATAGCCGGGACGGACACCTACGAGCAGTACTTC. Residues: CASSIAGTDTYEQYF.

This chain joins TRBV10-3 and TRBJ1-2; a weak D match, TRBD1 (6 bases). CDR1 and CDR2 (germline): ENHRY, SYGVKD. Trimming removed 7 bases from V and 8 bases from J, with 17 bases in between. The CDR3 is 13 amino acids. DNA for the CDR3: TGTGCCATCACCTCGGACAGTGGGTGGGGCTACACCTTC. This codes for CAITSDSGWGYTF.

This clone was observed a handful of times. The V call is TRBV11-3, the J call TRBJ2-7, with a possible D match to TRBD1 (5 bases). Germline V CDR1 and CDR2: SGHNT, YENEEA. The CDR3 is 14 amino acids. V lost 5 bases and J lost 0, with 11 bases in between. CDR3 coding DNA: TGTGCCAGCAGCAAGACAGCGAGCTCCTACGAGCAGTACTTC. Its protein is CASSKTASSYEQYF.

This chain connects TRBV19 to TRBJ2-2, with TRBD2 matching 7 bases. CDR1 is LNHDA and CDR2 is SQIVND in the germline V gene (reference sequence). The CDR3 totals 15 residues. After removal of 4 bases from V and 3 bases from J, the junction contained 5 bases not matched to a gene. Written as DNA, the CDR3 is TGTGCCAGTAGTAGGTCTAGCGGATACACCGGGGAGCTGTTTTTT. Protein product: CASSRSSGYTGELFF. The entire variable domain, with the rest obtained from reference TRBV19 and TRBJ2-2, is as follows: DGGITQSPKYLFRKEGQNVTLSCEQNLNHDAMYWYRQDPGQGLRLIYYSQIVNDFQKGDIAEGYSVSREKKESFPLTVTSAQKNPTAFYLCASSRSSGYTGELFFGEGSRLTVL.

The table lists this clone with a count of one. The CDR3 DNA reads TGTGCCAGCAGCTTAACCACCGGGTACGAGCAGTACTTC. Its protein is CASSLTTGYEQYF. The chain has TRBV5-5 and TRBJ2-7; D is unclear. In germline, CDR1 is SGHKS, CDR2 YYEKEE (reference sequence). Trimming removed 2 bases at V and 4 bases at J, with 10 bases between. The CDR3 is 13 amino acids.

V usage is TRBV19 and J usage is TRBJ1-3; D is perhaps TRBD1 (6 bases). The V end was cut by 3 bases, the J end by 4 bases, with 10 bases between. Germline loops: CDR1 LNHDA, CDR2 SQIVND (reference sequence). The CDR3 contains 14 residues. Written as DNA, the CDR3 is TGTGCCAGTAGTATTGAAGGGGGAGGAAACACCATATATTTT. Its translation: CASSIEGGGNTIYF.

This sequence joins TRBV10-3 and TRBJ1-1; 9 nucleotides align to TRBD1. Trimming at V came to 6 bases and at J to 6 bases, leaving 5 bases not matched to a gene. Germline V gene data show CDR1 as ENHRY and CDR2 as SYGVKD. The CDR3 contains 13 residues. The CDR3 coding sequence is TGTGCCATCAGGCCGGGACAGGGTCCTGAAGCTTTCTTT. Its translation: CAIRPGQGPEAFF.

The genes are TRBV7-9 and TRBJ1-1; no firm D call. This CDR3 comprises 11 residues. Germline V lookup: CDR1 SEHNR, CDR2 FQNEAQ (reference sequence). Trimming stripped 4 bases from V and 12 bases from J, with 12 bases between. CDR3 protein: CASSYAGRPFF. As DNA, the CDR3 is TGTGCCAGCAGCTACGCCGGCCGACCTTTCTTT.

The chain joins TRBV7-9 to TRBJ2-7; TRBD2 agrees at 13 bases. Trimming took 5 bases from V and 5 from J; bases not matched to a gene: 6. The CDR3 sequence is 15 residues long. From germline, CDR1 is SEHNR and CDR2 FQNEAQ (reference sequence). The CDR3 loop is CASSKTSGGANEQYF. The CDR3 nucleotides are TGTGCCAGCAGCAAAACTAGCGGGGGGGCGAACGAGCAGTACTTC.